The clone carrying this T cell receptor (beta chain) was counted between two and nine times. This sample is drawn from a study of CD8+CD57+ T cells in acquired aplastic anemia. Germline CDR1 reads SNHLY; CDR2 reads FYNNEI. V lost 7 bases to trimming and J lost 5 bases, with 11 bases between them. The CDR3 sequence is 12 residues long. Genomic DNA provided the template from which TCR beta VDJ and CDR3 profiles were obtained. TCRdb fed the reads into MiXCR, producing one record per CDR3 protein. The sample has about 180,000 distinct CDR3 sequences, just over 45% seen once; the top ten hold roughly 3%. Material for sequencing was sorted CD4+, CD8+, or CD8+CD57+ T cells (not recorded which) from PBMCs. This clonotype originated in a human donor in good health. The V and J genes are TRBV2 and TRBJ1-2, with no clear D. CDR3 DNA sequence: TGTGCCAGCAACCCAGAGACTTATGGCTACACCTTC. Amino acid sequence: CASNPETYGYTF. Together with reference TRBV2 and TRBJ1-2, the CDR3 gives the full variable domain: EPEVTQTPSHQVTQMGQEVILRCVPISNHLYFYWYRQILGQKVEFLVSFYNNEISEKSEIFDDQFSVERPDGSNFTLKIRSTKLEDSAMYFCASNPETYGYTFGSGTRLTVV.